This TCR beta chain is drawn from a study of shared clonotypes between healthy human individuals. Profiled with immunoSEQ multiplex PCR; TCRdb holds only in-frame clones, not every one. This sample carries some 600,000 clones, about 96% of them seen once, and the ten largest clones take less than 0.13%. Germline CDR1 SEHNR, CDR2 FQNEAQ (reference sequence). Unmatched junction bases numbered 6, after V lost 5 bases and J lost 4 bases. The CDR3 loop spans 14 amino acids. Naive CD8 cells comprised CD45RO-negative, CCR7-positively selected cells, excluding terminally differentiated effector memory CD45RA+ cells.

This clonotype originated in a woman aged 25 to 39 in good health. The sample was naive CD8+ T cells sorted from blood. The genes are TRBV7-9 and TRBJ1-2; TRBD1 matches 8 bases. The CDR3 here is CASSTGQGPYGYTF. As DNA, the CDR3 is TGTGCCAGCAGCACCGGACAGGGTCCCTATGGCTACACCTTC.